This T cell receptor (beta chain) was identified in a study of regulatory T cells in long-lasting Graves disease. Sequencing libraries for TCR beta were prepared with iRepertoire HTBI primers and Arm-PCR of CDR3 regions. In TCRdb, the multiplex PCR reads were re-called with MiXCR into one record per CDR3 protein. This table has approximately 540,000 distinct CDR3 sequences, more than 10% appearing once. There are a few counts of this clonotype. The antigen remains unidentified. The CDR3 length is 17 residues. Germline V gene data show CDR1 as LNHDA and CDR2 as SQIVND (reference sequence). V was clipped by 0 bases and J by 5 bases; unmatched bases: 10. Study results and limitations: Patients with persistent Graves' had lower TCR diversity than newly diagnosed patients.

Time point specified: newly diagnosed GD, antithyroid drugs for less than 3 months. PBMC-extracted RNA yielded the TCR library. These data also featured in a second study, about T cells in Graves' hyperthyroidism and ophthalmopathy.

The clonotype was recovered from a young woman with Graves disease. The chain links TRBV19 to TRBJ2-7, with TRBD2 identical over 10 bases. The source was peripheral blood mononuclear cells (PBMCs), collected at new diagnosis, from a patient treated with antithyroid drugs. This CDR3 is CASSIEGASGRLDEQYF. The CDR3 DNA follows: TGTGCCAGTAGTATAGAGGGCGCTAGCGGGAGACTTGACGAGCAGTACTTC.